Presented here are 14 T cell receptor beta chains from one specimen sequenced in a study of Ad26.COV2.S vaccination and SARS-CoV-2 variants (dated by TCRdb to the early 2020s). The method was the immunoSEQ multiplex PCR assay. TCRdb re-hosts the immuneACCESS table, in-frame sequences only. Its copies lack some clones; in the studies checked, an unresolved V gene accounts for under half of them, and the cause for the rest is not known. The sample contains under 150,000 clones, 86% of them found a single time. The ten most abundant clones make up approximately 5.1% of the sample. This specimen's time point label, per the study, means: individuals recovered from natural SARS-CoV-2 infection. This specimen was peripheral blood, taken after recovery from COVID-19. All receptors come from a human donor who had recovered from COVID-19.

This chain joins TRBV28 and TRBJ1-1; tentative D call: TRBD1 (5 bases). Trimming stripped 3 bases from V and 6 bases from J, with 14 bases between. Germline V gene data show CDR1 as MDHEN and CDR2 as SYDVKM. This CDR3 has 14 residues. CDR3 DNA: TGTGCCAGCAGTTTCCAATGGGGCTCCGCTGAAGCTTTCTTT. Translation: CASSFQWGSAEAFF.

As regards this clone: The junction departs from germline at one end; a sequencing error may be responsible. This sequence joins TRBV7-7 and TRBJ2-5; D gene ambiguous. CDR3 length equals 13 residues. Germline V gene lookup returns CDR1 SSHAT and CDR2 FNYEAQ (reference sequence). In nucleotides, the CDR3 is TGTGCTAGCAGCTTAAGTGGTGTAGAGACCCAGTACTTC. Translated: CASSLSGVETQYF.

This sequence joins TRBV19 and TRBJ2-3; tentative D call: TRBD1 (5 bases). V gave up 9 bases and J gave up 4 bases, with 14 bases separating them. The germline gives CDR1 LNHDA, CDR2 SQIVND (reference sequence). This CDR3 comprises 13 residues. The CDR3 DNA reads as TGTGCCAGCAAGGGGCAGGGCGCAGATACGCAGTATTTT. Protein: CASKGQGADTQYF. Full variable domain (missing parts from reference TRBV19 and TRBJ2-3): DGGITQSPKYLFRKEGQNVTLSCEQNLNHDAMYWYRQDPGQGLRLIYYSQIVNDFQKGDIAEGYSVSREKKESFPLTVTSAQKNPTAFYLCASKGQGADTQYFGPGTRLTVL.

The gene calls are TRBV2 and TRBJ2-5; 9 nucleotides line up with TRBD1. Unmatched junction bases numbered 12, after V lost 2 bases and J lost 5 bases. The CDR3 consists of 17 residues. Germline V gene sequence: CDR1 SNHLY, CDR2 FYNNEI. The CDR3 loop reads CASSELPGQGNRETQYF. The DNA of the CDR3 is TGTGCCAGCAGTGAACTCCCGGGACAGGGCAATAGGGAGACCCAGTACTTC.

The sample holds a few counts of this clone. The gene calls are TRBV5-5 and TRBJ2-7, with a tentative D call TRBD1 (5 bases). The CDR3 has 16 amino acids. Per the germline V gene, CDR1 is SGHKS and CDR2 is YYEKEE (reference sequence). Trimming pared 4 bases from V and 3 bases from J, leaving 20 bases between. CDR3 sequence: CASSPASTATIYEQYF. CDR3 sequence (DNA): TGTGCCAGCAGCCCGGCGTCGACAGCTACCATCTACGAGCAGTACTTC.

CDR3 coding DNA: TGTGCCAGTAGTACGGACAGGGGAGCGGTGGATCGTGAAAAACTGTTTTTT. This codes for CASSTDRGAVDREKLFF. V gene TRBV19 combines with J gene TRBJ1-4, with 9 bases fitting TRBD1. Germline CDR1 reads LNHDA; CDR2 reads SQIVND (reference sequence). The CDR3 is 17 residues long. V lost 4 bases, J lost 7 bases, and 13 bases stayed unmatched. The full variable domain, in which reference TRBV19 and TRBJ1-4 provide the parts outside the CDR3, is DGGITQSPKYLFRKEGQNVTLSCEQNLNHDAMYWYRQDPGQGLRLIYYSQIVNDFQKGDIAEGYSVSREKKESFPLTVTSAQKNPTAFYLCASSTDRGAVDREKLFFGSGTQLSVL.

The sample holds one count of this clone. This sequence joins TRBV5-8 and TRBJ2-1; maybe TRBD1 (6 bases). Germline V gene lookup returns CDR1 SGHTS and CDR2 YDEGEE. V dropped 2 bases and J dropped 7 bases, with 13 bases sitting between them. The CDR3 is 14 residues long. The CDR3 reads CASSFTGIRNEQFF. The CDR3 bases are TGTGCCAGCAGCTTTACAGGGATACGGAATGAGCAGTTCTTC.

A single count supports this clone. CDR3 bases: TGCGCCAGCAGCTCCCTACAGGGGTACACTGAAGCTTTCTTT. It is translated as CASSSLQGYTEAFF. The V gene is TRBV5-1, the J gene TRBJ1-1, with 7 bases lining up with TRBD1. After removal of 3 bases from V and 3 bases from J, the junction contained 5 bases not matched to a gene. Germline V lookup: CDR1 SGHRS, CDR2 YFSETQ. The CDR3 totals 14 residues.

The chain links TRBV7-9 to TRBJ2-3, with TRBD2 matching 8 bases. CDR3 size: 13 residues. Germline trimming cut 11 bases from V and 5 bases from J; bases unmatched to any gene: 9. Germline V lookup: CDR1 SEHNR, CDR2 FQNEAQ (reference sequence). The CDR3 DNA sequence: TGTGCCGTACGGGGGGGCCGTATAGATACGCAGTATTTT. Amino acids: CAVRGGRIDTQYF.

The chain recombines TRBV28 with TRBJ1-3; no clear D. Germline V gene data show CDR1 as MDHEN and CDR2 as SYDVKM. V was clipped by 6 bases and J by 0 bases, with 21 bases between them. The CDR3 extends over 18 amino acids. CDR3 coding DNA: TGTGCCAGCAGGCCCACCTCAGTGGCAGCGAGCTCTGGAAACACCATATATTTT. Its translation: CASRPTSVAASSGNTIYF.

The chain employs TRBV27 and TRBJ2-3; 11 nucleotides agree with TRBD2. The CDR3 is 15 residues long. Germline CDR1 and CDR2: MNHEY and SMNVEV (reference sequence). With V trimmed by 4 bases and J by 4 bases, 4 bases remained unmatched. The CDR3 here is CASSSGLAVPDTQYF. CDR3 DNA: TGTGCCAGCAGTTCGGGACTAGCGGTTCCAGATACGCAGTATTTT.

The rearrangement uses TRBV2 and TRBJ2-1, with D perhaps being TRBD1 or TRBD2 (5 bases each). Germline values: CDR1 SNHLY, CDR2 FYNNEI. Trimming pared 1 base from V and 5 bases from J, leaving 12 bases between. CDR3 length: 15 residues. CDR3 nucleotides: TGTGCCAGCAGTGAAGGGAGAGGGGTCAACAATGAGCAGTTCTTC. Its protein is CASSEGRGVNNEQFF.

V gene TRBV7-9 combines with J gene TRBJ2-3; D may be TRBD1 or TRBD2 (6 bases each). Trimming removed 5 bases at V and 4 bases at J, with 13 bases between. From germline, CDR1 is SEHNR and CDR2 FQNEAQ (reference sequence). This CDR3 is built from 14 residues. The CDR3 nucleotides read TGTGCCAGCAGCACGGGGGCCGGGGCAGATACGCAGTATTTT. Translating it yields CASSTGAGADTQYF. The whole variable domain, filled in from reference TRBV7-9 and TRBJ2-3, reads DTGVSQNPRHKITKRGQNVTFRCDPISEHNRLYWYRQTLGQGPEFLTYFQNEAQLEKSRLLSDRFSAERPKGSFSTLEIQRTEQGDSAMYLCASSTGAGADTQYFGPGTRLTVL.

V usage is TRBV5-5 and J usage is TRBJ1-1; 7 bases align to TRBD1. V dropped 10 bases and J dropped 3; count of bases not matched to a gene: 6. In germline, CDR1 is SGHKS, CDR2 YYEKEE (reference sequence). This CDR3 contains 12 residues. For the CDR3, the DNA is TGTGCCTCCAGGGGGGGGGACACTGAAGCTTTCTTT. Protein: CASRGGDTEAFF.